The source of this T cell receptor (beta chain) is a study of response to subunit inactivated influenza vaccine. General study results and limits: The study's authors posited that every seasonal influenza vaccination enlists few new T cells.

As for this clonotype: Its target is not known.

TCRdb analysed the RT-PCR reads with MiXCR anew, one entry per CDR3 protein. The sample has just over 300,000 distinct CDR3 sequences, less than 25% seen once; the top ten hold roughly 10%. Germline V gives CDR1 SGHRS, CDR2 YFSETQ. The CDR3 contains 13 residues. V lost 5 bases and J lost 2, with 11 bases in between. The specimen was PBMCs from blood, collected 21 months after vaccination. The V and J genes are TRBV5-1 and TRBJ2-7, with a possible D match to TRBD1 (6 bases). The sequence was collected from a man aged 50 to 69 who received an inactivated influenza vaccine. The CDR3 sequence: CASSKDRTYEQYF. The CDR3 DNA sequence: TGCGCCAGCAGTAAGGACAGAACCTACGAGCAGTACTTC.